The clone carrying this T cell receptor beta chain was detected only a few times. Its cognate antigen is unknown. The germline V gene encodes CDR1 SGHTS and CDR2 YDEGEE. The CDR3 is 12 residues long. V was clipped by 2 bases and J by 6 bases, with 9 bases between them. Produced via immunoSEQ multiplex PCR; TCRdb's table is partial and in-frame only. The sample includes some 110,000 clones, approximately 80% of them seen just once. Alongside CTLA-4 blockade with ipilimumab, patients with chemo-refractory metastatic non-small-cell lung cancer received focal radiation. This specimen comes from a study of radiotherapy plus CTLA-4 blockade in lung cancer. In the study overall: Objective responses were recorded in about 17% of patients, with disease control recorded in less than 40%.

Study-level findings and limits: Among reported predictors of response, early blood T cell clone dynamics with interferon-beta performed best.

Sample: peripheral blood, taken from a patient treated with radiotherapy plus ipilimumab. The clonotype comes from a human donor with non-small cell lung cancer that progressed on radiotherapy plus ipilimumab. Some clones in this sample may be carry-over from other donors' samples. J is TRBJ2-7 and V is TRBV5-8; a possible D gene is TRBD2 (6 bases). The CDR3 sequence: CASSLAGGEQYF. In DNA form, the CDR3 reads TGTGCCAGCAGCTTAGCGGGCGGCGAGCAGTACTTC. The whole variable domain, filled in from reference TRBV5-8 and TRBJ2-7, reads EAGVTQSPTHLIKTRGQQATLRCSPISGHTSVYWYQQALGLGLQFLLWYDEGEERNRGNFPPRFSGRQFPNYSSELNVNALELEDSALYLCASSLAGGEQYFGPGTRLTVT.